A single sample gave rise to the 22 T cell receptor beta chains below, sequenced in a study of OX40 agonist ivuxolimab in advanced cancers. The method was the immunoSEQ multiplex PCR assay. Not all clones reach the TCRdb copy of this immuneACCESS table, which keeps in-frame sequences only. Checked studies attribute under half of the gap to unresolved V genes and leave the rest unexplained. The sample table lists 55,000 to 90,000 clones, 70% to 90% of them with a count of one. About 1.1% of the sample rests with the top ten. Sequencing used CD4+ or CD8+ T cells sorted from blood, obtained in a trial of the OX40 agonist ivuxolimab. These TCRs come from an adult with an advanced solid tumor such as melanoma, head and neck, liver or kidney cancer.

In this sample, this clone turned up a few times. The rearrangement joins TRBV28 to TRBJ1-1; TRBD1 matches 9 bases. V was clipped by 4 bases and J by 0 bases; unmatched bases: 15. Germline V gives CDR1 MDHEN, CDR2 SYDVKM. This CDR3 has 19 residues. CDR3 sequence: CASSSPLGQGVRVNTEAFF. DNA for the CDR3: TGTGCCAGCAGTTCCCCGTTGGGACAGGGAGTAAGAGTGAACACTGAAGCTTTCTTT.

The V and J genes are TRBV5-1 and TRBJ2-5; TRBD2 matches at 7 bases. The end of the DNA fits TRBJ2-7 better, so the J call may be wrong. The germline CDR1 and CDR2 sequences are SGHRS and YFSETQ. The CDR3 extends over 13 amino acids. DNA of the CDR3: TGCGCCAGCAGCCCTACGGGAGGTCCCGAGCAGTACTTC. This translates into CASSPTGGPEQYF.

There are a few counts of this clone. The chain recombines TRBV5-4 with TRBJ1-3, with a possible D match to TRBD1 (5 bases). V was trimmed by 1 base and J by 4 bases, leaving 9 bases between them. Germline V lookup: CDR1 SGHNT, CDR2 YYREEE (reference sequence). CDR3 length equals 14 residues. CDR3 nucleotides: TGTGCCAGCAGCTTGCGCGGGGGAGGAAACACCATATATTTT. It codes for CASSLRGGGNTIYF.

As DNA, the CDR3 is TGTGCCAGCAGTTTCGGAGGCCTAGGGACCCAGTACTTC. The encoded protein is CASSFGGLGTQYF. The chain couples TRBV27 to TRBJ2-5, with D possibly matching TRBD2 (5 bases). V lost 3 bases and J lost 7, with 12 bases in between. Germline loops: CDR1 MNHEY, CDR2 SMNVEV (reference sequence). The CDR3 contains 13 residues.

V usage is TRBV5-1 and J usage is TRBJ2-2; possibly TRBD1 for D (5 bases). The CDR3 is 15 amino acids. Germline CDR1 and CDR2: SGHRS and YFSETQ. Trimming stripped 1 base from V and 4 bases from J, with 11 bases between. The CDR3 region is CASSLSQGGTGELFF. Written as DNA, the CDR3 is TGCGCCAGCAGCTTGTCCCAGGGTGGCACCGGGGAGCTGTTTTTT.

The chain joins TRBV6-1 to TRBJ1-5, with unresolved D. Germline V gene sequence: CDR1 MNHNS, CDR2 SASEGT. Trimming took 4 bases from V and 1 from J, leaving 11 bases between them. CDR3 length: 15 amino acids. The CDR3 loop reads CASSGMIGSNQPQHF. As DNA, the CDR3 is TGTGCCAGCAGTGGGATGATTGGGAGCAATCAGCCCCAGCATTTT.

The rearrangement joins TRBV6-6 to TRBJ2-3, with 11 bases matching TRBD1. V shed 4 bases and J 3 bases; nucleotides not matched to a gene: 6. Germline CDR1 MNHNY, CDR2 SVGAGI (reference sequence). The length of the CDR3 is 16 residues. The CDR3 here is CASSLDRGRGTDTQYF. Here the CDR3 DNA reads TGTGCCAGCAGTTTGGACAGGGGGCGAGGGACAGATACGCAGTATTTT.

V and J are TRBV7-8 and TRBJ2-1; D might be TRBD1 or TRBD2, each matching 6 bases. The germline gives CDR1 SGHVS, CDR2 FQNEAQ. The length of the CDR3 is 14 residues. Deletions cut 4 bases from V and 8 bases from J, with 15 bases between. This chain's CDR3 is CASSYFGGGDEQFF. CDR3 DNA sequence: TGTGCCAGCAGCTATTTTGGGGGCGGGGATGAGCAGTTCTTC.

J is TRBJ2-7 and V is TRBV7-2, with 7 bases that match TRBD1. V gave up 6 bases and J gave up 5 bases; unmatched junction bases: 7. Germline V CDR1 and CDR2: SGHTA, FQGNSA. The CDR3 has 13 amino acids. In DNA, the CDR3 is TGTGCCAGCAGAGGTAGGGGGCAGGACGAGCAGTACTTC. Translating gives CASRGRGQDEQYF.

In its sample, this clone was seen a few times. This chain uses TRBV20-1 with TRBJ1-1; TRBD1 is a possible D gene (5 bases). The germline V gene encodes CDR1 DFQATT and CDR2 SNEGSKA (reference sequence). The V and J ends lost 5 bases and 9 bases respectively, with 13 bases between them. The CDR3 contains 11 residues. The CDR3, as DNA: TGCAGTGCTGTCCAGGGAAGTAAAGCTTTCTTT. Protein: CSAVQGSKAFF.

This chain connects TRBV6-6 to TRBJ1-1; D not certain. V lost 0 bases, J lost 5 bases, and 4 bases lay in between. The germline CDR1 and CDR2 sequences are MNHNY and SVGAGI (reference sequence). The CDR3 has 12 amino acids. The CDR3 region has the DNA TGTGCCAGCAGTTACTCCTTAACTGAAGCTTTCTTT. It translates to CASSYSLTEAFF.

The rearrangement joins TRBV9 to TRBJ1-4; D ambiguous. V gave up 2 bases and J gave up 8 bases, with 10 bases separating them. CDR3 length equals 13 residues. CDR1 SGDLS and CDR2 YYNGEE come from the germline V gene. The CDR3, as DNA: TGTGCCAGCAGCGTTTCGGGGTGGGAAAAACTGTTTTTT. This encodes CASSVSGWEKLFF.

The chain joins TRBV5-1 to TRBJ2-3; TRBD2 matches 10 bases. CDR1 SGHRS and CDR2 YFSETQ come from the germline V gene. The junction had 12 bases not matched to a gene; V was cut back by 1 base and J by 4 bases. The CDR3 consists of 18 residues. The CDR3 DNA is TGCGCCAGCAGCTTGATCCCTAGCGGGGGAACCGGCGCAGATACGCAGTATTTT. This encodes CASSLIPSGGTGADTQYF.

The chain has TRBV7-8 and TRBJ1-2, with 11 bases aligning to TRBD1. The CDR3 extends over 15 amino acids. J gave up 4 bases and V 4 bases, and 5 bases lay outside the gene matches. CDR1 SGHVS and CDR2 FQNEAQ come from the germline V gene. CDR3 nucleotides: TGTGCCAGCAGCTGGACAGGGGGCTTGGGCTATGGCTACACCTTC. It yields the protein CASSWTGGLGYGYTF.

DNA of the CDR3: TGTGCCAGCAGCCAAGGGGTCACCTCGGGAGGAGAGACCCAGTACTTC. Translation gives CASSQGVTSGGETQYF. V and J are TRBV14 and TRBJ2-5; TRBD2 matches at 7 bases. The germline V gene has CDR1 SGHDN and CDR2 FVKESK. The junction had 9 bases not matched to a gene; V was cut back by 1 base and J by 4 bases. The CDR3 is made up of 16 amino acids.

The chain uses TRBV6-5 and TRBJ2-5; the D is unclear. The CDR3 runs to 11 residues. Trimming removed 7 bases at V and 6 bases at J, with 9 bases between. Germline lookup yields CDR1 MNHEY and CDR2 SVGAGI. The CDR3 reads CASKDAQTQYF. The DNA of the CDR3 is TGTGCCAGCAAAGACGCGCAGACCCAGTACTTC.

This rearrangement joins TRBV27 to TRBJ2-5; TRBD2 is a possible D gene (5 bases). Matching the DNA end better, TRBJ2-7 makes the J call doubtful. This CDR3 has 14 amino acids. CDR1 is MNHEY, CDR2 SMNVEV, per germline (reference sequence). CDR3 region: CASSLPGVPYEQYF. CDR3 nucleotide sequence: TGTGCCAGCAGTTTACCCGGGGTACCCTACGAGCAGTACTTC.

The chain uses TRBV11-2 and TRBJ2-2; TRBD1 matches at 10 bases. Germline-derived CDR1 and CDR2 are SGHAT and FQNNGV. The CDR3 spans 14 residues. V was pared by 3 bases and J by 6 bases, with 1 base of the junction left unmatched. CDR3: CASSLDRGAGELFF. The CDR3 DNA sequence: TGTGCCAGCAGCTTGGACAGGGGGGCCGGGGAGCTGTTTTTT. The full variable domain, its missing parts supplied by reference TRBV11-2 and TRBJ2-2, is EAGVAQSPRYKIIEKRQSVAFWCNPISGHATLYWYQQILGQGPKLLIQFQNNGVVDDSQLPKDRFSAERLKGVDSTLKIQPAKLEDSAVYLCASSLDRGAGELFFGEGSRLTVL.

This clone was seen more than once but under ten times. The chain uses TRBV4-1 and TRBJ2-5, with 10 positions matching TRBD2. V lost 0 bases and J lost 2; bases outside the gene matches: 6. This CDR3 has 17 amino acids. The germline V gene has CDR1 MGHRA and CDR2 YSYEKL. The CDR3 region has the DNA TGCGCCAGCAGCCAAGATATACTAGCGGGGAGACAAGAGACCCAGTACTTC. This codes for CASSQDILAGRQETQYF.

The chain uses TRBV6-1 and TRBJ2-4, with a tentative D call TRBD1 (6 bases). The V and J ends lost 5 bases and 4 bases respectively, with 15 bases between them. The germline CDR1 and CDR2 sequences are MNHNS and SASEGT. The CDR3 contains 15 residues. CDR3 coding DNA: TGTGCCAGCAGTAGTTCAGGGACACATAAAAACATTCAGTACTTC. Translation: CASSSSGTHKNIQYF.

The chain uses TRBV6-1 and TRBJ1-2; 7 nucleotides match TRBD1. Germline V gives CDR1 MNHNS, CDR2 SASEGT. The CDR3 consists of 16 residues. The V and J ends lost 4 bases and 6 bases, in that order; junction bases with no gene match: 14. The CDR3 region has the DNA TGTGCCAGCAGTGCCGGGACAGAAAATAGAGGGAATGGCTACACCTTC. Protein: CASSAGTENRGNGYTF.

This clone showed up just once. This chain joins TRBV19 and TRBJ2-3, with 7 positions matching TRBD2. The CDR3 is 16 residues long. Germline lookup yields CDR1 LNHDA and CDR2 SQIVND (reference sequence). V lost 0 bases, J lost 1 base, and 4 bases stayed unmatched. The CDR3, as DNA: TGTGCCAGTAGTATAGATGGGGCGGGGGGCACAGATACGCAGTATTTT. Residues: CASSIDGAGGTDTQYF.